This T cell receptor beta chain was retrieved from a study of PD-L1 blockade in urothelial cancer. V was trimmed by 0 bases and J by 5 bases, leaving 5 bases between them. The CDR3 is 13 residues long. Germline V gene lookup returns CDR1 MNHNS and CDR2 SASEGT. Time point here: pretreatment peripheral blood. Produced via immunoSEQ multiplex PCR; TCRdb's table is partial and in-frame only. The table records tens of thousands of clones, roughly 84% of them present only once. Ten or more counts support this clone. The sequencing here drew on PBMCs, taken around atezolizumab (anti-PD-L1) treatment. The V and J genes are TRBV6-1 and TRBJ2-1; possibly TRBD2 for D (5 bases). This receptor was taken from a woman aged 70-85 years with urothelial cancer. The CDR3 region is CASSEAGDNEQFF. In DNA form, the CDR3 reads TGTGCCAGCAGTGAAGCGGGAGACAATGAGCAGTTCTTC.